These 31 T cell receptor beta chains share one sample of origin, sequenced in a study of metastatic and nonmetastatic thyroid tumors. Prior to thyroid surgery, none of the patients had received any treatment. MiXCR reprocessed the PCR reads for TCRdb. This table holds 37,000 or so clones, less than 20% found once. The sequenced sample consisted of blood. The receptor set was obtained from a female donor with papillary thyroid cancer or a benign thyroid nodule (not recorded which). Some clones in this sample may be carry-over from other donors' samples.

The chain combines TRBV2 with TRBJ2-3; 13 positions agree with TRBD2. Per germline, CDR1 SNHLY and CDR2 FYNNEI. The CDR3 has 19 residues. Trimming removed 6 bases from V and 0 bases from J; junction bases left unmatched: 12. The CDR3 DNA reads TGTGCCAGCAGGGAGACCGGGACTAGCGGGACAACTAGCACAGATACGCAGTATTTT. It encodes CASRETGTSGTTSTDTQYF.

Details on this clone: Since the CDR3 does not end with the conserved phenylalanine or tryptophan, this likely comes from a read error. The chain joins TRBV5-1 to TRBJ2-5, with 8 bases that match TRBD1. Germline lookup yields CDR1 SGHRS and CDR2 YFSETQ. The junction had 18 bases not matched to a gene; V was cut back by 3 bases and J by 5 bases. The CDR3 sequence is 18 residues long. The CDR3 reads CASSYYGTGPGRQETQYI. The CDR3 coding sequence is TGCGCCAGCAGCTATTATGGGACAGGACCCGGACGACAGGAGACCCAGTACATC.

This clone came up a few times. The DNA for the CDR3 is TGTGCCAGCAGTTTCGGACAAATAGTCTCCTACGAGCAGTACTTC. Residues: CASSFGQIVSYEQYF. V usage is TRBV12-3 or TRBV12-4 and J usage is TRBJ2-7; D might be TRBD1 (5 bases). There are 15 residues in the CDR3. Trimming cost V 3 bases and J 0 bases, with 12 bases left between them.

Ten or more counts support this clone. The CDR3 here is CASSLATAYLNTEAFF. The CDR3 DNA sequence: TGCGCCAGCAGCTTGGCTACAGCATACTTGAACACTGAAGCTTTCTTT. The J gene is TRBJ1-1, the V gene TRBV5-1; D gene ambiguous. Germline assignment: CDR1 SGHRS and CDR2 YFSETQ. V was trimmed by 0 bases and J by 0 bases, leaving 12 bases between them. CDR3 length: 16 residues.

In this sample, this clone turned up a few times. At one boundary the junction diverges from the germline segment, which might be a read error. The J gene is TRBJ2-3, the V gene TRBV6-5; TRBD1 is a possible D gene (5 bases). Germline CDR1 is MNHEY and CDR2 is SVGAGI. The CDR3 is made up of 14 amino acids. The CDR3 loop is CASSQGVPGDTQYF. CDR3 nucleotides: TGCGCCAGCAGCCAAGGGGTGCCCGGAGATACGCAGTATTTT.

A single count supports this clone. The rearrangement uses TRBV11-1 and TRBJ2-5, with D perhaps TRBD1 (5 bases). This CDR3 spans 13 amino acids. The V end lost 3 bases, the J end lost 2 bases, and 7 bases lay between the germline ends. Germline V gives CDR1 SGHAT, CDR2 FQDESV (reference sequence). The CDR3 loop is CASSLGQQETQYF. CDR3 nucleotide sequence: TGTGCCAGCAGCTTGGGGCAGCAAGAGACCCAGTACTTC. Looking up the rest from reference TRBV11-1 and TRBJ2-5 gives the full variable domain: EAEVAQSPRYKITEKSQAVAFWCDPISGHATLYWYRQILGQGPELLVQFQDESVVDDSQLPKDRFSAERLKGVDSTLKIQPAELGDSAMYLCASSLGQQETQYFGPGTRLLVL.

This clone appeared many times. CDR3 region: CASSLAQVGQPQHF. In nucleotides, the CDR3 is TGTGCCAGCAGTTTAGCGCAGGTAGGGCAGCCCCAGCATTTT. J is TRBJ1-5 and V is TRBV12-3 or TRBV12-4; no definite D call. Trimming removed 0 bases from V and 7 bases from J, with 10 bases in between. This CDR3 region has 14 residues.

This clone occurred many times. The rearrangement uses TRBV4-1 and TRBJ1-5, with TRBD1 matching 10 bases. This CDR3 is 16 amino acids long. Trimming took 1 base from V and 4 from J; bases not matched to a gene: 4. Germline CDR1 reads MGHRA; CDR2 reads YSYEKL. The CDR3 here is CASSQGQGARNQPQHF. In DNA, the CDR3 is TGCGCCAGCAGCCAAGGACAGGGGGCGCGGAATCAGCCCCAGCATTTT.

This clone was observed at least ten times. The sample contains more than one DNA sequence encoding this CDR3. This chain joins TRBV6-1 and TRBJ2-6; 8 bases are a match to TRBD1. The CDR3 consists of 17 residues. The germline V gene has CDR1 MNHNS and CDR2 SASEGT. Germline trimming cut 8 bases from V and 0 bases from J; bases unmatched to any gene: 9. CDR3 bases: TGTGCCAGCGGGTCCGAACAGGGGGGCTCTGGGGCCAACGTCCTGACTTTC. The encoded protein is CASGSEQGGSGANVLTF.

This clone has at least ten counts. The V gene is TRBV9, the J gene TRBJ1-1; D call uncertain. Trimming pared 4 bases from V and 0 bases from J, leaving 10 bases between. Per the germline V gene, CDR1 is SGDLS and CDR2 is YYNGEE. This CDR3 spans 14 amino acids. The CDR3 region is CASSPPGVNTEAFF. The CDR3 DNA follows: TGTGCCAGCAGCCCGCCTGGGGTGAACACTGAAGCTTTCTTT.

In its sample, this clone was seen many times. This sequence joins TRBV28 and TRBJ2-7, with D uncertain. The V end was cut by 8 bases, the J end by 2 bases, with 7 bases between. The CDR3 is 11 residues long. CDR1 is MDHEN, CDR2 SYDVKM, per germline. CDR3 bases: TGTGCCAGCTCGCGCGCCTACGAGCAGTACTTC. Its translation is CASSRAYEQYF.

This clone was detected many times. This chain uses TRBV5-1 with TRBJ2-4; D call uncertain. Trimming stripped 0 bases from V and 1 base from J, with 11 bases between. CDR3 size: 16 residues. Germline V CDR1 and CDR2: SGHRS, YFSETQ. The CDR3 reads CASSLEGLSAKNIQYF. As DNA, the CDR3 is TGCGCCAGCAGCTTGGAGGGTCTTTCGGCCAAAAACATTCAGTACTTC.

In its sample, this clone was seen many times. This chain connects TRBV20-1 to TRBJ1-4; tentative D call: TRBD1 (5 bases). V lost 7 bases and J lost 2, with 11 bases in between. CDR3 size: 13 residues. Germline V gene sequence: CDR1 DFQATT, CDR2 SNEGSKA (reference sequence). CDR3 protein: CSVRQLTNEKLFF. The CDR3 DNA reads TGCAGTGTTCGACAGTTGACTAATGAAAAACTGTTTTTT.

This clone has at least ten counts. The CDR3 reads CASSLLGTEIGDTQYF. The CDR3 DNA follows: TGTGCCAGTAGTCTCCTGGGGACCGAAATTGGGGATACGCAGTATTTT. This sequence joins TRBV19 and TRBJ2-3, with D perhaps given as TRBD1 or TRBD2 (5 bases each). Germline V CDR1 and CDR2: LNHDA, SQIVND (reference sequence). The CDR3 runs 16 residues. V was pared by 5 bases and J by 6 bases, with 21 bases between.

This clone was counted many times. The J gene is TRBJ2-5, the V gene TRBV9; TRBD1 aligns across 9 bases. CDR1 SGDLS and CDR2 YYNGEE come from the germline V gene. The CDR3 sequence is 17 residues long. J lost 5 bases, V lost 4 bases, and 15 bases had no gene match. CDR3: CASSPTGQGKIGETQYF. The CDR3 DNA reads as TGTGCCAGCAGCCCAACGGGACAGGGAAAGATAGGCGAGACCCAGTACTTC. Using reference TRBV9 and TRBJ2-5 for the parts outside the CDR3, the full variable domain is DSGVTQTPKHLITATGQRVTLRCSPRSGDLSVYWYQQSLDQGLQFLIQYYNGEERAKGNILERFSAQQFPDLHSELNLSSLELGDSALYFCASSPTGQGKIGETQYFGPGTRLLVL.

Many counts were recorded for this clone. This chain links TRBV20-1 with TRBJ2-7, with 7 positions matching TRBD2. Germline V lookup: CDR1 DFQATT, CDR2 SNEGSKA (reference sequence). This CDR3 has 13 amino acids. V gave up 6 bases and J gave up 3 bases; unmatched junction bases: 8. The CDR3 region has the DNA TGCAGTGCCGCACCCCCGGGAGGCTACGAGCAGTACTTC. It specifies CSAAPPGGYEQYF.

The chain has TRBV11-2 and TRBJ2-5, with 8 positions matching TRBD1. Germline assignment: CDR1 SGHAT and CDR2 FQNNGV. The CDR3 has 17 residues. After removal of 5 bases from V and 3 bases from J, the junction contained 14 bases not matched to a gene. DNA of the CDR3: TGTGCCAGCAGCCCACAGGGACAGGCGGTCAGGAAAGAGACCCAGTACTTC. It specifies CASSPQGQAVRKETQYF.

This clone was counted ten times or more. The J gene is TRBJ2-7, the V gene TRBV5-1; D uncertain. In germline, CDR1 is SGHRS, CDR2 YFSETQ. The CDR3 runs to 14 residues. V shed 4 bases and J shed 0 bases, with 11 bases lying between them. Written as DNA, the CDR3 is TGCGCCAGCAGCCCTGACTCATACTCCTACGAGCAGTACTTC. Translated: CASSPDSYSYEQYF.

This clone occurred a few times. The CDR3 sequence: CAITLTSGDPRDEQYF. CDR3 DNA: TGCGCCATCACCTTGACTAGCGGGGACCCTCGTGACGAGCAGTACTTC. The chain uses TRBV10-1 and TRBJ2-7; 11 bases match TRBD2. The CDR3 has 16 amino acids. V was clipped by 10 bases and J by 5 bases; unmatched bases: 16. CDR1 and CDR2 from the germline V gene are WNHNN and SYGVQD (reference sequence).

This clone was counted at least ten times. V usage is TRBV5-6 and J usage is TRBJ1-6, with D possibly being TRBD1 (5 bases). Per germline, CDR1 SGHDT and CDR2 YYEEEE. V dropped 3 bases and J dropped 3 bases, with 13 bases sitting between them. This CDR3 is 16 amino acids long. CDR3 coding DNA: TGTGCCAGCAGCTCCTCGGGACCGCGCTATAATTCACCCCTCCACTTT. Translated: CASSSSGPRYNSPLHF. The whole variable domain, filled in from reference TRBV5-6 and TRBJ1-6, reads DAGVTQSPTHLIKTRGQQVTLRCSPKSGHDTVSWYQQALGQGPQFIFQYYEEEERQRGNFPDRFSGHQFPNYSSELNVNALLLGDSALYLCASSSSGPRYNSPLHFGNGTRLTVT.

At least ten counts were recorded for this clone. This chain joins TRBV28 and TRBJ2-2; 9 positions agree with TRBD1. Germline CDR1 and CDR2: MDHEN and SYDVKM. CDR3 length: 14 residues. After removal of 5 bases from V and 7 bases from J, the junction contained 5 bases not matched to a gene. The CDR3 loop reads CASSGQGSGGELFF. CDR3 nucleotide sequence: TGTGCCAGCAGTGGACAGGGGTCGGGCGGGGAGCTGTTTTTT. Supplemented by reference TRBV28 and TRBJ2-2, the full variable domain reads DVKVTQSSRYLVKRTGEKVFLECVQDMDHENMFWYRQDPGLGLRLIYFSYDVKMKEKGDIPEGYSVSREKKERFSLILESASTNQTSMYLCASSGQGSGGELFFGEGSRLTVL.

This clone was recorded at least ten times. V and J are TRBV20-1 and TRBJ1-1, with TRBD1 matching over 7 bases. CDR3 size: 16 residues. Germline V gene lookup returns CDR1 DFQATT and CDR2 SNEGSKA (reference sequence). The J segment lost 2 bases and the V segment lost 1 base, leaving 10 bases of the junction unmatched. The CDR3 DNA reads TGCAGTGCTAGAGCGACCCGGGACAGAGCTAACACTGAAGCTTTCTTT. Its protein product is CSARATRDRANTEAFF.

The genes are TRBV7-2 and TRBJ2-2, with TRBD1 identical over 9 bases. Germline CDR1 is SGHTA and CDR2 is FQGNSA. V lost 2 bases, J lost 1 base, and 2 bases stayed unmatched. The CDR3 runs 16 residues. CDR3 DNA: TGTGCCAGCAGCTTATCGGGACAGGGGAACACCGGGGAGCTGTTTTTT. Its translation is CASSLSGQGNTGELFF.

This clone was counted at least ten times. The rearrangement joins TRBV14 to TRBJ2-7; D is uncertain. The CDR3 is made up of 16 amino acids. Germline-derived CDR1 and CDR2 are SGHDN and FVKESK. V was clipped by 2 bases and J by 1 base, with 15 bases between them. The CDR3 here is CASSQRHGAGSYEQYF. CDR3 DNA sequence: TGTGCCAGCAGCCAAAGGCATGGTGCCGGATCCTACGAGCAGTACTTC.

The sample holds many counts of this clone. J is TRBJ1-1 and V is TRBV6-1; D is undetermined. Trimming took 8 bases from V and 1 from J, leaving 11 bases between them. The germline CDR1 and CDR2 sequences are MNHNS and SASEGT. The CDR3 has 13 residues. The CDR3 is CASQQWGNTEAFF. CDR3 sequence (DNA): TGTGCCAGCCAGCAGTGGGGGAACACTGAAGCTTTCTTT.

This clone was picked up many times. The chain recombines TRBV7-2 with TRBJ2-7; 7 bases agree with TRBD1. This CDR3 is 15 amino acids long. Trimming removed 5 bases from V and 7 bases from J; junction bases left unmatched: 14. Germline CDR1 and CDR2: SGHTA and FQGNSA. The CDR3 protein is CASSLRQGRSGEQYF. The CDR3 coding sequence is TGTGCCAGCAGCCTCAGACAGGGCAGGTCTGGGGAGCAGTACTTC.

This clone was detected only a few times. The chain is built from TRBV7-6 and TRBJ2-5; TRBD1 matches at 7 bases. The J call is uncertain, as TRBJ2-1 better fits the DNA end. Germline V gives CDR1 SGHVS, CDR2 FNYEAQ. The CDR3 has 11 amino acids. CDR3 in DNA: TGTGCCAGTTCGACAGGGAATGAGCAGTTCTTC. This gives the protein CASSTGNEQFF.

This clone was observed once. Relative to the germline gene, one junction end is altered; a read error may explain this. CDR3 bases: TGTTCCAGTATAGTCGGGGAGGAACACGGTATCTACGAGCATTACTTC. Amino acids: CSSIVGEEHGIYEHYF. The gene calls are TRBV19 and TRBJ2-7, with D possibly matching TRBD2 (6 bases). CDR1 is LNHDA, CDR2 SQIVND, per germline (reference sequence). This CDR3 comprises 16 residues. Full variable domain (outside the CDR3, taken from reference TRBV19 and TRBJ2-7): DGGITQSPKYLFRKEGQNVTLSCEQNLNHDAMYWYRQDPGQGLRLIYYSQIVNDFQKGDIAEGYSVSREKKESFPLTVTSAQKNPTAFYLCSSIVGEEHGIYEHYFGPGTRLTVT.

This clone was seen many times. CDR3 bases: TGTGCCAGCAGCGCCCAGTACGGGAACACTGAAGCTTTCTTT. Its protein is CASSAQYGNTEAFF. This rearrangement joins TRBV7-3 to TRBJ1-1; no clear D gene. Germline values: CDR1 SGHTA, CDR2 FQGTGA. The V end lost 5 bases, the J end lost 1 base, and 11 bases lay between the germline ends. There are 14 residues in the CDR3. The variable domain in full, with the rest retrieved from reference TRBV7-3 and TRBJ1-1, is GAGVSQTPSNKVTEKGKYVELRCDPISGHTALYWYRQSLGQGPEFLIYFQGTGAADDSGLPNDRFFAVRPEGSVSTLKIQRTERGDSAVYLCASSAQYGNTEAFFGQGTRLTVV.

Comment on this clone: An end of the junction differs from the germline gene, which may be a read error. This chain links TRBV11-2 with TRBJ2-1; a weak D match, TRBD1 (5 bases). Looked up from germline, CDR1 is SGHAT and CDR2 is FQNNGV. The CDR3 sequence is 14 residues long. CDR3 in amino acids: CVSRLVGQGNEQFF. The CDR3 DNA is TGTGTCAGCAGGTTAGTCGGACAAGGCAATGAGCAGTTCTTC. The entire variable domain, with the rest obtained from reference TRBV11-2 and TRBJ2-1, is as follows: EAGVAQSPRYKIIEKRQSVAFWCNPISGHATLYWYQQILGQGPKLLIQFQNNGVVDDSQLPKDRFSAERLKGVDSTLKIQPAKLEDSAVYLCVSRLVGQGNEQFFGPGTRLTVL.

In its sample, this clone ranks as medium-sized. The chain links TRBV6-1 to TRBJ1-5, with a tentative D call TRBD1 (5 bases). The CDR3 extends over 14 amino acids. V was pared by 2 bases and J by 2 bases, with 7 bases between. The germline V gene encodes CDR1 MNHNS and CDR2 SASEGT. CDR3 amino acids: CASSEWGGNQPQHF. CDR3 nucleotide sequence: TGTGCCAGCAGTGAATGGGGGGGCAATCAGCCCCAGCATTTT.